This TCR beta chain stems from a study of molecular identifiers for immune sequencing clone quantification (dated by TCRdb to the late 2010s). About the investigation overall: In a replicate experiment, RNA from roughly 21,000 or 96,000 naive CD8 T cells was split into five aliquots, four of which were sequenced. CD8 T cells were used in a methods study to benchmark molecular-identifier clustering-based TCR repertoire sequencing (MIDCIRS) and TCR RNA copy counting. Study-wide conclusions, independent of this receptor: Clones above 20 RNA copies held over 97% of molecules in CMV-specific effector cells but under 1% in naive cells. When barcode sub-clustering was omitted, TCR diversity was inflated by chimeric consensus sequences, with chimeras reaching as high as 47%. Modeling estimated roughly 3.2 recovered TCR RNA copies per cell, compared with approximately 10 by digital PCR, which implies roughly 30% capture efficiency. A single cell's worth of spiked-in Jurkat TCR RNA was reported detectable even among under 1.1 million naive CD8 T cells. Highly expanded clone sizes could be underestimated if identical TCR molecules share a barcode.

On a BD FACSAria II, naive CD8 T cells were FACS-sorted as CD8+CD4-CCR7+CD45RA+ and collected into RLT Plus buffer. To compare sensitivity, a portion of naive CD8 T cell RNA was divided equally between MIDCIRS and a Smart-seq2-style 5'RACE protocol. CD8 T cells were enriched using RosetteSep CD8+ T Cell Enrichment Cocktail and Ficoll-Paque, and the enriched cells then underwent ACK red cell lysis. This clonotype has ten or more counts. The clone's antigen remains unknown. No much larger clone exists at a distance of one base, and base qualities are not known. Library preparation employed PCR. Sequenced using an Illumina MiSeq. Purification of total RNA was performed with the Qiagen AllPrep DNA/RNA kit. Before analysis, reads from multiple sequencing runs of the same library were pooled. Regarding the original processing steps: Reads were retained only if their TCR constant sequence matched exactly, and those retained reads were trimmed to 150 nt and grouped according to their 12-nt molecular barcodes. Within each barcode group, reads were sub-clustered at a 15% Levenshtein threshold, and quality-weighted consensus sequences were built per RNA molecule. Non-functional sequences were filtered out, along with any lower-count sequence sitting one edit away from another sequence. Based on fitting two negative binomial distributions, any barcode sub-cluster with under 20% of the maximum read count was discarded. TCRdb reran the public reads through fastp at Q25 and MiXCR, keeping productive beta chains. For every CDR3 protein sequence, its rows merge into one entry that carries the most common genes and DNA. Here the V and J calls rest on TCRdb's processing, not on the authors' analysis. The sample includes about 36,000 distinct CDR3 sequences, with 15% to 20% observed a single time. The ten largest clones represent roughly 6.6% of the sample.

Material: naive CD8+ T cells from blood, with Jurkat cell RNA spiked in. Read against the paper, the sample's cell subset or site label means: FACS-sorted CD8+CD4-CCR7+CD45RA+ naive T cells. This sequence originates from a human donor in good health. Some libraries in this study had Jurkat cell RNA spiked in.

In nucleotides, the sequence is TGTGCCAGCAGTCCGACAGGGAACTATGGCTACACCTTC. This yields the protein CASSPTGNYGYTF. The chain employs TRBV27 and TRBJ1-2; a stretch of 7 junction bases matches TRBD1. Its CDR3 holds 13 amino acids, cysteine through phenylalanine. The entry retains the CDR3 DNA only, 39 bases that are in frame from base 1. Based on the germline V gene (reference sequence), the CDR1 and CDR2 sequences are MNHEY and SMNVEV. V is pruned by 5 bases and J by 2 bases, leaving 2 bases of the junction without a gene match.